This T cell receptor (beta chain) derives from a study of chemoradiotherapy in HPV16-positive cancers. Study results and caveats: Better recurrence-free survival went with HPV-responsive T-cell expansion in HPV16-positive patients. Non-HPV-specific T cells did not expand in tumors during treatment, whereas candidate HPV-specific clones and E7-related motifs did.

V lost 7 bases to trimming and J lost 1 base, with 15 bases between them. This CDR3 comprises 15 residues. The germline CDR1 and CDR2 sequences are SGDLS and YYNGEE. Comments on this clone: Its target is unknown.

The table came from immunoSEQ multiplex PCR; TCRdb's copy has only in-frame clones and leaves some out. The sample lists around 23,000 clones, approximately 90% seen once, with just under 6% in the top ten. The sequencing here drew on blood, taken from a patient who underwent chemoradiotherapy. This TCR was sampled from a human donor with HPV-associated anogenital cancer. V and J are TRBV9 and TRBJ1-3; D is possibly TRBD1 (6 bases). As DNA, the CDR3 is TGTGCCAGCTCAGATGAGGGGGGTTCTGGAAACACCATATATTTT. Its translation: CASSDEGGSGNTIYF. Drawing the rest from reference TRBV9 and TRBJ1-3, the complete variable domain is DSGVTQTPKHLITATGQRVTLRCSPRSGDLSVYWYQQSLDQGLQFLIQYYNGEERAKGNILERFSAQQFPDLHSELNLSSLELGDSALYFCASSDEGGSGNTIYFGEGSWLTVV.